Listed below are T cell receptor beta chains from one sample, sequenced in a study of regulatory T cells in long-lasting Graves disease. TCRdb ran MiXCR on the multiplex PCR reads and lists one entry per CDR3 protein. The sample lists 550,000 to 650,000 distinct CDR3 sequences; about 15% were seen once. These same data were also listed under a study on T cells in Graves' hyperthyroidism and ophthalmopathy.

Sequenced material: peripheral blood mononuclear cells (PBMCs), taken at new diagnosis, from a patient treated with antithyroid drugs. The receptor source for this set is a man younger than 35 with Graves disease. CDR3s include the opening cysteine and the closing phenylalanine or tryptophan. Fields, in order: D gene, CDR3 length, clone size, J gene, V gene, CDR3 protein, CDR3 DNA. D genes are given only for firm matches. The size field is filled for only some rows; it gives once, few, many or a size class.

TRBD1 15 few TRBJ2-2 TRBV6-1 CASREGTGGTGELFF TGTGCCAGCAGAGAGGGGACAGGGGGCACCGGGGAGCTGTTTTTT
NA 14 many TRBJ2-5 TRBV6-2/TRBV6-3 CASSYGGVEETQYF TGTGCCAGCAGTTACGGGGGAGTTGAAGAGACCCAGTACTTC
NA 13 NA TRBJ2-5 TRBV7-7 CASSQRQQETQYF TGTGCTAGCAGCCAACGACAACAAGAGACCCAGTACTTC
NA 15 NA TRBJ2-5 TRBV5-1 CASSLDRRNQETQYF TGCGCCAGCAGCTTGGACAGGAGAAACCAAGAGACCCAGTACTTC
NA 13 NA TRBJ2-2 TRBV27 CASSLQDTGELFF TGTGCCAGCAGTTTACAAGACACCGGGGAGCTGTTTTTT
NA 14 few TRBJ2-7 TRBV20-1 CSARDLGKGYEQYF TGCAGTGCTAGAGATTTGGGGAAAGGCTACGAGCAGTACTTC
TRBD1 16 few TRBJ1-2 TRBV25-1 CASSDVPRGRWDGYTF TGTGCCAGCAGTGACGTTCCCAGGGGGCGCTGGGATGGCTACACCTTC
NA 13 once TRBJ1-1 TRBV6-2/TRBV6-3 CASSASANTEAFF TGTGCCAGCAGTGCCTCAGCCAACACTGAAGCTTTCTTT
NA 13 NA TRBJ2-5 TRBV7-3 CASSSPPLETQYF TGTGCCAGCAGTTCCCCCCCCCTGGAGACCCAGTACTTC
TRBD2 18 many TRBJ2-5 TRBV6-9 CASSYAEEPSGSLETQYF TGTGCCAGCAGTTACGCGGAGGAGCCCAGCGGGAGTCTGGAGACCCAGTACTTC
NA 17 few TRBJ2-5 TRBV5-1 CASRRTQARGSQETQYF TGCGCCAGCAGGAGGACCCAAGCTAGGGGGTCCCAAGAGACCCAGTACTTC
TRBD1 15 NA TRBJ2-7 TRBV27 CASTTIGGVKYEQYF TGTGCCAGCACCACTATAGGGGGCGTGAAGTACGAGCAGTACTTC
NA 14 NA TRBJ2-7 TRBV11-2 CARSLVRGNDEQYF TGTGCCAGAAGCTTAGTTCGCGGGAACGACGAGCAATACTTC
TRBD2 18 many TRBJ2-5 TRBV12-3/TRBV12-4 CASSLVLFAGVGQETQYF TGTGCCAGCAGTTTAGTCCTGTTCGCGGGAGTGGGCCAAGAGACCCAGTACTTC
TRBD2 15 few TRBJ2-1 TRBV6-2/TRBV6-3 CASSEEGLAGNEQFF TGTGCCAGCAGTGAAGAAGGCCTAGCGGGGAATGAGCAGTTCTTC
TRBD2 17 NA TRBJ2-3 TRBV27 CASSSVFWREKGDTQYF TGTGCCAGCAGTTCGGTGTTTTGGCGGGAGAAGGGGGATACGCAGTATTTT
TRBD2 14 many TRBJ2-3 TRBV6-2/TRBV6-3 CASRTSGRRDTQYF TGTGCCAGCAGGACTAGCGGGAGGCGAGATACGCAGTATTTT
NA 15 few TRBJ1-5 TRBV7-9 CASSPADQSNQPQHF TGTGCCAGCAGCCCCGCGGATCAGAGCAATCAGCCCCAGCATTTT
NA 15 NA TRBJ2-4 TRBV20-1 CSARRRGEGKNTQYF TGCAGTGCTCGTAGGCGGGGAGAGGGCAAAAACACTCAGTACTTC
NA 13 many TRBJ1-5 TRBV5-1 CASSLVLGQPQHF TGCGCCAGCAGCTTGGTTTTAGGCCAGCCCCAGCATTTT
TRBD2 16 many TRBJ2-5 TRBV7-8 CASSLVRLAIRETQYF TGTGCCAGCAGCTTAGTACGACTAGCGATTCGCGAGACCCAGTACTTC
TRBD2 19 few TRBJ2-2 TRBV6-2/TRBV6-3 CASSSPGTSGNPNTGELFF TGTGCCAGCAGTTCACCCGGGACTAGCGGTAATCCGAACACCGGGGAGCTGTTTTTT
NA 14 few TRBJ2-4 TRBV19 CASSIKGAKNIQYF TGTGCCAGTAGTATCAAAGGAGCCAAAAACATTCAGTATTTC
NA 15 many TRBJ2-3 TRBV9 CASNPGRPVVDTQYF TGTGCCAGCAACCCCGGGAGACCCGTGGTAGATACGCAGTATTTT
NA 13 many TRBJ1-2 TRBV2 CASTETGAGGYTF TGTGCCAGCACGGAGACTGGAGCTGGTGGCTACACCTTC
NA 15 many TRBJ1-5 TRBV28 CASSLFSRQDQPQHF TGTGCCAGCAGTTTATTTTCCAGACAAGATCAGCCCCAGCATTTT
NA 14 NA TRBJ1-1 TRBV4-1 CASSPPSGGTEAFF TGCGCCAGCAGCCCCCCCTCGGGCGGGACTGAAGCTTTCTTT
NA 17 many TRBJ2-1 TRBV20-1 CSASDPGGVGSYNEQFF TGCAGTGCTAGTGACCCCGGGGGAGTTGGGTCCTACAATGAGCAGTTCTTC
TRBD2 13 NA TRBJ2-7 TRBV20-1 CSARREGTYEQYF TGCAGTGCCCGACGGGAGGGGACCTACGAGCAGTACTTC
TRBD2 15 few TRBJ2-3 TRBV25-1 CASSESGGGTDTQYF TGTGCCAGCAGTGAATCGGGGGGGGGAACAGATACGCAGTATTTT
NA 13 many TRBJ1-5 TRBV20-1 CSASLRSNQPQHF TGCAGTGCTAGCCTCCGCAGTAATCAGCCCCAGCATTTT